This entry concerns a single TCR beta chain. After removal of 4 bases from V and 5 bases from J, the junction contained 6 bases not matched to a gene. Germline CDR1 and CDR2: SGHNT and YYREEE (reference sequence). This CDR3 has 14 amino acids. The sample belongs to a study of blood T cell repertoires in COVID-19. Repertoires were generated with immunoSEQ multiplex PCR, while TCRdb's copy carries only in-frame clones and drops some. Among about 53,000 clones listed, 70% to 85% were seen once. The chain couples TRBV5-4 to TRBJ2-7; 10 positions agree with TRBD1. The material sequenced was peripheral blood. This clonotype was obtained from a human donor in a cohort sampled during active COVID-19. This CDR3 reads CASSDGTGVHEQYF. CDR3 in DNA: TGTGCCAGCAGCGATGGGACAGGGGTCCACGAGCAGTACTTC.